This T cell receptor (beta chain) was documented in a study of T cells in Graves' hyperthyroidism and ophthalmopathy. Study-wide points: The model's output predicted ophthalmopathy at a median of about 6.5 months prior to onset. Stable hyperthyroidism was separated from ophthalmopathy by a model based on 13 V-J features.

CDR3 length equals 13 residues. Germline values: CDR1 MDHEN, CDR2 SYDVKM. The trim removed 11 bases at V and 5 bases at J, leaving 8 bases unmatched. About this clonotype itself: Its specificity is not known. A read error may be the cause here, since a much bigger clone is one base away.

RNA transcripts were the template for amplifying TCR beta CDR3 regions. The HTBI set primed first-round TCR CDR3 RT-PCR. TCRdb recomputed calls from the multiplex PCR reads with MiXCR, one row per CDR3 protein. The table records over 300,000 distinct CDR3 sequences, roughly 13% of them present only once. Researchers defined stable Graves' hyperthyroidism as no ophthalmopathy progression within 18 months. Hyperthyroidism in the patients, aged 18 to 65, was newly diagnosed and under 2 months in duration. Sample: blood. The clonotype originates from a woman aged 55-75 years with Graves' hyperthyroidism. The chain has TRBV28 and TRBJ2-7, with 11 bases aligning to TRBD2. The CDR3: CARPSGGSDEQYF. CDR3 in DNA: TGTGCCCGCCCTAGCGGGGGGTCGGACGAGCAGTACTTC.